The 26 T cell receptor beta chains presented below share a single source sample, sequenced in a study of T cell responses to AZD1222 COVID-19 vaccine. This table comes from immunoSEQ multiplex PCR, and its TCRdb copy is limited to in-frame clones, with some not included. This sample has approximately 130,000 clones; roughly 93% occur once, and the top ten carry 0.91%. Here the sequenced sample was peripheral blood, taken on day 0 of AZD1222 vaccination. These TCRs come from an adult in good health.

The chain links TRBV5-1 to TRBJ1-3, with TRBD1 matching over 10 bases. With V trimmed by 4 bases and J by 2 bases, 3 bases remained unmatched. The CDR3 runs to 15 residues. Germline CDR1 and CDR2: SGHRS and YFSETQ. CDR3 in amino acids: CASSPDRGTGNTIYF. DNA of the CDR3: TGCGCCAGCAGCCCGGACAGGGGGACTGGAAACACCATATATTTT.

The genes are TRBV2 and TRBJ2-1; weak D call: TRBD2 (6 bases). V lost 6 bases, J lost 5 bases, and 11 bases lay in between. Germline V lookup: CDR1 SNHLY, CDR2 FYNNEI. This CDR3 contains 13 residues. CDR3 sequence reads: CASRGDWNNEQFF. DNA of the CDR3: TGTGCCAGCAGGGGGGACTGGAACAATGAGCAGTTCTTC.

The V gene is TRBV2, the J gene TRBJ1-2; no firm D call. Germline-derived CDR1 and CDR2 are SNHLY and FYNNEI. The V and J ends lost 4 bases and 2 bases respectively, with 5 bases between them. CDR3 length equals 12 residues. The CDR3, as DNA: TGTGCCAGCAGTGGACGGAACTATGGCTACACCTTC. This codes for CASSGRNYGYTF.

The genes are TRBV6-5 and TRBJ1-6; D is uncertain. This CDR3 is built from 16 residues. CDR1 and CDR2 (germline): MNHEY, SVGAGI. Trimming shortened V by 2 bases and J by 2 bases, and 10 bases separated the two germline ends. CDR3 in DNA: TGTGCCAGCAGTTACACGCGGAATACCTATAATTCACCCCTCCACTTT. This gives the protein CASSYTRNTYNSPLHF.

The CDR3 here is CASSQSATYEQYF. The CDR3 nucleotides are TGTGCCAGCAGTCAATCCGCAACCTACGAGCAGTACTTC. The rearrangement uses TRBV6-5 and TRBJ2-7; the D is unclear. Germline CDR1 and CDR2: MNHEY and SVGAGI. The CDR3 loop spans 13 amino acids. V lost 5 bases, J lost 2 bases, and 10 bases lay in between.

The CDR3 DNA reads TGTGCCAGCAGTGAATCGTCTAGACTCACCGGGGAGCTGTTTTTT. Translating it yields CASSESSRLTGELFF. The chain has TRBV25-1 and TRBJ2-2; D not certain. CDR1 is MGHDK and CDR2 is SYGVNS in the germline V gene. This CDR3 contains 15 residues. With 1 base removed from V and 4 bases from J, the gap between germline ends came to 10 bases.

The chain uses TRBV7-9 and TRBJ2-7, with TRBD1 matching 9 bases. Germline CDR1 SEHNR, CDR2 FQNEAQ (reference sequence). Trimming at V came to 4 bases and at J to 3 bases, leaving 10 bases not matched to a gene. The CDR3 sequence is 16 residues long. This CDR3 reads CASSSLSGTGYYEQYF. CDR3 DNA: TGTGCCAGCAGCTCCCTAAGCGGGACAGGGTACTACGAGCAGTACTTC.

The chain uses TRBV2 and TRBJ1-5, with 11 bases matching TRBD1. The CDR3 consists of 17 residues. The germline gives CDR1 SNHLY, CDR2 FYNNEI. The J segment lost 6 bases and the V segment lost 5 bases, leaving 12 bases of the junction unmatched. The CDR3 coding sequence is TGTGCCAGCAGTTCCTTTCCCGGGACAGGGGGACGTCAGCCCCAGCATTTT. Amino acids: CASSSFPGTGGRQPQHF.

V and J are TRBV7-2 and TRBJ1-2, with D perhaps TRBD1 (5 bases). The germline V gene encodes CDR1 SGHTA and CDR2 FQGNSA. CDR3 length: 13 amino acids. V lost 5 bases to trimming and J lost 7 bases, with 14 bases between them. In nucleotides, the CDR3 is TGTGCCAGCAGCGCCTATGGGGGTGTTGGCTACACCTTC. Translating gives CASSAYGGVGYTF.

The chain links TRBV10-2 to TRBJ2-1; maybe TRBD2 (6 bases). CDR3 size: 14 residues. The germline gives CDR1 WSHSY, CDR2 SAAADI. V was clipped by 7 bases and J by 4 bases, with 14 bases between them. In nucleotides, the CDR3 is TGCGCCAGCATCGCAACGGAGGGATACAATGAGCAGTTCTTC. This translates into CASIATEGYNEQFF.

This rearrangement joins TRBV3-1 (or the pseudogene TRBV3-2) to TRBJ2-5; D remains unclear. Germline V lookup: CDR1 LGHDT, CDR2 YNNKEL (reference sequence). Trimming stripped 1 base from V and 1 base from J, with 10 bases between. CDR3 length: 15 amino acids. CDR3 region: CASSQVARIQETQYF. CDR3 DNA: TGTGCCAGCAGCCAAGTCGCGCGGATCCAAGAGACCCAGTACTTC.

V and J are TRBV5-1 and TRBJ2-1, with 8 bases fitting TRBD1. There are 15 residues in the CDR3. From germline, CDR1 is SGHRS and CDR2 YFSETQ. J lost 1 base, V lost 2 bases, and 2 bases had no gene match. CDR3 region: CASSFTGGSYNEQFF. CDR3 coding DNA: TGCGCCAGCAGCTTTACAGGGGGTTCCTACAATGAGCAGTTCTTC. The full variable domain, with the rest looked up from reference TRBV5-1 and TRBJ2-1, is KAGVTQTPRYLIKTRGQQVTLSCSPISGHRSVSWYQQTPGQGLQFLFEYFSETQRNKGNFPGRFSGRQFSNSRSEMNVSTLELGDSALYLCASSFTGGSYNEQFFGPGTRLTVL.

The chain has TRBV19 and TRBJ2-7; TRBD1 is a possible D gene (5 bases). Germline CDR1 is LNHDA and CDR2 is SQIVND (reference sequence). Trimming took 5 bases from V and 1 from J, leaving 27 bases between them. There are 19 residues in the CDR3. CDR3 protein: CASSGPPAGPRSASYEQYF. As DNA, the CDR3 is TGTGCCAGTAGTGGCCCCCCTGCAGGGCCACGGTCCGCGTCCTACGAGCAGTACTTC.

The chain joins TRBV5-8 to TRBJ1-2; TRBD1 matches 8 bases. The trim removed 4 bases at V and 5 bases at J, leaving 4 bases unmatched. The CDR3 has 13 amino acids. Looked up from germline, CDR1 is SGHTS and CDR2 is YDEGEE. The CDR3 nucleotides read TGTGCCAGCAGCCCCGGACAGGGTTATGGCTACACCTTC. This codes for CASSPGQGYGYTF.

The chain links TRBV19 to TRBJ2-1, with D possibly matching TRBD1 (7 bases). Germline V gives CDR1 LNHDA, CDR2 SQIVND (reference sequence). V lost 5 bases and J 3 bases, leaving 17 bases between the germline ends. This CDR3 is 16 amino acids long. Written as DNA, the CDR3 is TGTGCCAGTAGTGCTCGACAGGGAGCGGGCTACAATGAGCAGTTCTTC. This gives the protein CASSARQGAGYNEQFF.

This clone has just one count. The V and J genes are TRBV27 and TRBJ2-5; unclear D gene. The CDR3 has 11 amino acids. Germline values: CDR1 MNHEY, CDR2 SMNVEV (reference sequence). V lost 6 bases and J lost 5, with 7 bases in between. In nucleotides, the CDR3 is TGTGCCAGCAGGACGCTGGAGACCCAGTACTTC. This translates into CASRTLETQYF.

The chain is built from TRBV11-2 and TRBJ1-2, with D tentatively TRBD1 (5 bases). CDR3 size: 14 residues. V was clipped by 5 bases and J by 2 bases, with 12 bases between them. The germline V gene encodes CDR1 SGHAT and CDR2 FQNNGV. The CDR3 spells CASSPRAGNYGYTF. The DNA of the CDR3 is TGTGCCAGCAGCCCCAGGGCGGGGAACTATGGCTACACCTTC.

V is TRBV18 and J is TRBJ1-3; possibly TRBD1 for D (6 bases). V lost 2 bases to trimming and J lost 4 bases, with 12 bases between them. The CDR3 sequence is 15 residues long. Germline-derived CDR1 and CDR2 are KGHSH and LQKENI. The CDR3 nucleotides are TGTGCCAGCTCACCAAGCGAGACAGGAGGAAACACCATATATTTT. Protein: CASSPSETGGNTIYF.

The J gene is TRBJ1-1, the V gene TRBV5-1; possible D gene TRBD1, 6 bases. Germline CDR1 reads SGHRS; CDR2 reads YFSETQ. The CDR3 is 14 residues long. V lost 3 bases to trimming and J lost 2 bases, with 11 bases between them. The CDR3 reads CASSSSGHNTEAFF. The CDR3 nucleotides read TGCGCCAGCAGCTCTTCGGGACACAACACTGAAGCTTTCTTT.

CDR3 sequence: CASSLQGDYGYTF. In DNA, the CDR3 is TGTGCCAGCAGCCTACAGGGGGACTATGGCTACACCTTC. V usage is TRBV5-4 and J usage is TRBJ1-2; TRBD1 aligns across 8 bases. In germline, CDR1 is SGHNT, CDR2 YYREEE (reference sequence). The CDR3 is made up of 13 amino acids. Unmatched junction bases numbered 2, after V lost 4 bases and J lost 3 bases.

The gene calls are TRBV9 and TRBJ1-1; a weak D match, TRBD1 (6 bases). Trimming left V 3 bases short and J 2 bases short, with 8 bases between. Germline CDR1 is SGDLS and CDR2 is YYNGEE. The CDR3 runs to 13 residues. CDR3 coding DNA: TGTGCCAGCAGCGAGGGACAAAACACTGAAGCTTTCTTT. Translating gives CASSEGQNTEAFF.

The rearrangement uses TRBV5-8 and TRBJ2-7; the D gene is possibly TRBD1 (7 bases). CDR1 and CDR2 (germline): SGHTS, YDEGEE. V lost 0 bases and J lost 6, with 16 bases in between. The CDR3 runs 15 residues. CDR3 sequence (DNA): TGTGCCAGCAGCTTGGGCGGGACAGTAGTCCCCGAGCAGTACTTC. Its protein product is CASSLGGTVVPEQYF. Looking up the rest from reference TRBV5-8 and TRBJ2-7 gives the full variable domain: EAGVTQSPTHLIKTRGQQATLRCSPISGHTSVYWYQQALGLGLQFLLWYDEGEERNRGNFPPRFSGRQFPNYSSELNVNALELEDSALYLCASSLGGTVVPEQYFGPGTRLTVT.

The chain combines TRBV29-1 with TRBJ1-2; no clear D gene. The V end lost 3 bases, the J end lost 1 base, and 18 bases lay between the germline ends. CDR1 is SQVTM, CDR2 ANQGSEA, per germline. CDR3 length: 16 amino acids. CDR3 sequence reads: CSVEGGAQFGNYGYTF. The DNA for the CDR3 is TGCAGCGTTGAGGGTGGCGCTCAGTTCGGTAACTATGGCTACACCTTC. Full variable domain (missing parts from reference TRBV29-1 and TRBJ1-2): SAVISQKPSRDICQRGTSLTIQCQVDSQVTMMFWYRQQPGQSLTLIATANQGSEATYESGFVIDKFPISRPNLTFSTLTVSNMSPEDSSIYLCSVEGGAQFGNYGYTFGSGTRLTVV.

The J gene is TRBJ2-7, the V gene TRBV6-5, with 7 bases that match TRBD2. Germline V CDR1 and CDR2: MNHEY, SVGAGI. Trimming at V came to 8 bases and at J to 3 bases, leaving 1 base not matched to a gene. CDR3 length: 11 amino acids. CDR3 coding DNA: TGTGCCAGCGGGGGGGTCTACGAGCAGTACTTC. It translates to CASGGVYEQYF.

The CDR3 DNA follows: TGTGCCAGTAGTATAACGGCAACCGGGGATACGCAGTATTTT. Translating gives CASSITATGDTQYF. V is TRBV19 and J is TRBJ2-3; D is ambiguous. The CDR3 extends over 14 amino acids. Germline V gives CDR1 LNHDA, CDR2 SQIVND (reference sequence). The V gene lost 2 bases and the J gene lost 6 bases, with 12 bases spanning the gap.

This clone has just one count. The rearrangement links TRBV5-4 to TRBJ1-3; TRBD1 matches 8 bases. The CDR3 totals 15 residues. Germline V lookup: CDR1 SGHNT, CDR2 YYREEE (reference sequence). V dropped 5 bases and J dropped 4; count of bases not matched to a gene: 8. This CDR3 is CASSPGGARGNTIYF. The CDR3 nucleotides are TGTGCCAGCAGTCCAGGGGGCGCAAGGGGAAACACCATATATTTT.